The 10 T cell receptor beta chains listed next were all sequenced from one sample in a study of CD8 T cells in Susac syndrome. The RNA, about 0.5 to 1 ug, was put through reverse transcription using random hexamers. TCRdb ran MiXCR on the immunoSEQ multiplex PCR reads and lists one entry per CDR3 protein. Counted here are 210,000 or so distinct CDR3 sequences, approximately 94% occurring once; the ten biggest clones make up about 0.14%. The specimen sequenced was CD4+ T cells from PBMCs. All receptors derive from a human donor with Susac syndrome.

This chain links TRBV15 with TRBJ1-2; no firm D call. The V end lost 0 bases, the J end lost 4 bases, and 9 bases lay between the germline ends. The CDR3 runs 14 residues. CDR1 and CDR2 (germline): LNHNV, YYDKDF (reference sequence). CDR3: CATSRDSSTYGYTF. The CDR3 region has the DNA TGTGCCACCAGCAGAGATTCGTCGACCTATGGCTACACCTTC.

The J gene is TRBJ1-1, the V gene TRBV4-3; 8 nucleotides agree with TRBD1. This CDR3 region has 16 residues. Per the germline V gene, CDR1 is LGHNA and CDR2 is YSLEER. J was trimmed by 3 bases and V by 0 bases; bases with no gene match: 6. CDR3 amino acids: CASSQESRGLDTEAFF. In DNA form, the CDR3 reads TGCGCCAGCAGCCAAGAGTCCAGGGGGCTAGACACTGAAGCTTTCTTT.

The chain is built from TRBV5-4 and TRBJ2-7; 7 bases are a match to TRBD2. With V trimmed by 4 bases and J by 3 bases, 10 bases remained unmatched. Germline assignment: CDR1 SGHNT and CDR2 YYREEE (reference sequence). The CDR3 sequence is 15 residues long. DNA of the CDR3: TGTGCCAGCAGCCCCCGGGGAGGGGCGGACTACGAGCAGTACTTC. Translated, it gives CASSPRGGADYEQYF.

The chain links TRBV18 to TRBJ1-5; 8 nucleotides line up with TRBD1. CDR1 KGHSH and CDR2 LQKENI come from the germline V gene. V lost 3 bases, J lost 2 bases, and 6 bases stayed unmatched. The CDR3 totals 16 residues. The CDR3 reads CASSPAGGSGNQPQHF. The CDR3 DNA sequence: TGTGCCAGCTCACCCGCAGGGGGCTCGGGCAATCAGCCCCAGCATTTT.

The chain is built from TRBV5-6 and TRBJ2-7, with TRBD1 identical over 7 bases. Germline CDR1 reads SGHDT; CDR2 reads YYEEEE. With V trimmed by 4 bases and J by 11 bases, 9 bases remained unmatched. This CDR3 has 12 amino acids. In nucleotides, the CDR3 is TGTGCCAGCAGCAACGGACAGGATTCGAAGTACTTC. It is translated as CASSNGQDSKYF.

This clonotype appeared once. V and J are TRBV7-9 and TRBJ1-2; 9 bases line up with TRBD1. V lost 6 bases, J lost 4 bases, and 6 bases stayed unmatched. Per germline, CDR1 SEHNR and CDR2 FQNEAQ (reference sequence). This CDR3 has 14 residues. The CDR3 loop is CASSEGQGFYGYTF. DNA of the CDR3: TGTGCCAGCAGTGAGGGACAGGGCTTCTATGGCTACACCTTC.

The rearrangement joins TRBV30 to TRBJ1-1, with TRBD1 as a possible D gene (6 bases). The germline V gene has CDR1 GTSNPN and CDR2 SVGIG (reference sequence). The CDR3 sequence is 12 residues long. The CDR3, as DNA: TGTGCGAGGGGGGGTGGCAACACTGAAGCTTTCTTT. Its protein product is CARGGGNTEAFF.

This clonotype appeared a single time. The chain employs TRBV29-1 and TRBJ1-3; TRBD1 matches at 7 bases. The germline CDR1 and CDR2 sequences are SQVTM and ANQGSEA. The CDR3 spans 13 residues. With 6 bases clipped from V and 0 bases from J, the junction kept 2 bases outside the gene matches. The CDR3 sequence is CSVGTDSGNTIYF. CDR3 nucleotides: TGCAGCGTAGGGACAGACTCTGGAAACACCATATATTTT.

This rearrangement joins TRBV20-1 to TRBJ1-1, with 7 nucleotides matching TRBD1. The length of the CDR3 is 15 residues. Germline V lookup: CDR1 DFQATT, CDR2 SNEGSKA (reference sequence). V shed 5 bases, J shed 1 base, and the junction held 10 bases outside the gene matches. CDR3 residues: CSALDPGTANTEAFF. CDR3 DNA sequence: TGCAGTGCTTTGGACCCTGGGACAGCGAACACTGAAGCTTTCTTT.

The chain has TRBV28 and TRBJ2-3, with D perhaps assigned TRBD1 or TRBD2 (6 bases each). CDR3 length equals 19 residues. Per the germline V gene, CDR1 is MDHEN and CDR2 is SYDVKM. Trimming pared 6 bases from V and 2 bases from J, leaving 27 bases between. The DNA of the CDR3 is TGTGCCAGCAGGTCCCCCGGAGGTAAGGGGGGCCTATTCACAGATACGCAGTATTTT. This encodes CASRSPGGKGGLFTDTQYF. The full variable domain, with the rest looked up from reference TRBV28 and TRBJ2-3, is DVKVTQSSRYLVKRTGEKVFLECVQDMDHENMFWYRQDPGLGLRLIYFSYDVKMKEKGDIPEGYSVSREKKERFSLILESASTNQTSMYLCASRSPGGKGGLFTDTQYFGPGTRLTVL.